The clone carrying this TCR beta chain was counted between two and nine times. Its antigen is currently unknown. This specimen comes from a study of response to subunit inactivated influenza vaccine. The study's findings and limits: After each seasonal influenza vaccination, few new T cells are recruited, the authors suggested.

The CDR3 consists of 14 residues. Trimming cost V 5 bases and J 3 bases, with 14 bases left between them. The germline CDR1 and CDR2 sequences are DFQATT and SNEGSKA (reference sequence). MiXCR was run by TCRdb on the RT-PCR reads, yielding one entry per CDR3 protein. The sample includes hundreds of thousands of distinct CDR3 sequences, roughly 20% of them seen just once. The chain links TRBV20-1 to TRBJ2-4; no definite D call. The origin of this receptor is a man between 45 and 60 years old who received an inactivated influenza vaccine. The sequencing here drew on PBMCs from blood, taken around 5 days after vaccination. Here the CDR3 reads CSAGALGGKNIQYF. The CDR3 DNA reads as TGCAGTGCTGGTGCCCTAGGTGGCAAAAACATTCAGTACTTC.